These 16 T cell receptor beta chains share one sample of origin, sequenced in a study of read filtering for tumor transcriptome and immune sequencing. From roughly 390 ng of RNA, a library with molecular barcoded alpha/delta and beta/gamma adaptors was made. TCRdb analysed the reads with MiXCR anew, one entry per CDR3 protein. The profile shows some 38,000 distinct CDR3 sequences, about an eighth of them singletons. The specimen sequenced was a population of CD138-negative cells sorted from bone marrow. The receptors stem from a donor aged 40 or over with multiple myeloma.

This clonotype was counted many times. The CDR3 spells CASSDPLSADTQYF. As DNA, the CDR3 is TGTGCCAGCAGTGATCCCCTGTCCGCAGATACGCAGTATTTT. This chain links TRBV6-1 with TRBJ2-3, with D hard to call. V lost 3 bases, J lost 4 bases, and 11 bases lay in between. The germline V gene has CDR1 MNHNS and CDR2 SASEGT. The CDR3 is 14 amino acids.

This clonotype appeared many times. The chain links TRBV7-2 to TRBJ2-7; the D gene is possibly TRBD2 (5 bases). The CDR3 spans 14 residues. V shed 5 bases and J shed 2 bases, with 13 bases lying between them. Germline V gives CDR1 SGHTA, CDR2 FQGNSA. The CDR3 spells CASSRGPSTYEQYF. In nucleotides, the CDR3 is TGTGCCAGCAGCCGGGGTCCCTCCACCTACGAGCAGTACTTC.

This clonotype was seen at least ten times. The chain combines TRBV19 with TRBJ2-1, with D possibly TRBD2 on 5 matching bases. V lost 7 bases to trimming and J lost 7 bases, with 14 bases between them. The germline CDR1 and CDR2 sequences are LNHDA and SQIVND (reference sequence). The CDR3 covers 13 residues. The CDR3 nucleotides read TGTGCCAGTACCATATCACGGGGAAATGAGCAGTTCTTC. As protein: CASTISRGNEQFF.

This clonotype showed up many times. This chain joins TRBV6-5 and TRBJ1-1, with 8 positions matching TRBD1. CDR1 is MNHEY, CDR2 SVGAGI, per germline. The CDR3 extends over 17 amino acids. Trimming removed 0 bases from V and 0 bases from J; junction bases left unmatched: 6. The CDR3 bases are TGTGCCAGCAGTTACTCCCCAGGGGGCTCTGTGAACACTGAAGCTTTCTTT. It yields the protein CASSYSPGGSVNTEAFF.

This clonotype was picked up many times. The rearrangement links TRBV6-6 to TRBJ1-5; D ambiguous. The V end lost 4 bases, the J end lost 6 bases, and 10 bases lay between the germline ends. The CDR3 runs 13 residues. The germline V gene encodes CDR1 MNHNY and CDR2 SVGAGI (reference sequence). CDR3 sequence reads: CASSLSLSQPQHF. DNA for the CDR3: TGTGCCAGCAGTTTGAGCCTCAGTCAGCCCCAGCATTTT.

Concerning this clonotype: Germline is not matched at one junction end, which may reflect a read error. This chain connects TRBV20-1 to TRBJ1-1; 12 bases are a match to TRBD1. This CDR3 has 13 residues. From germline, CDR1 is DFQATT and CDR2 SNEGSKA (reference sequence). CDR3 in amino acids: CSARGTGGAEASF. DNA for the CDR3: TGCAGTGCTAGGGGGACAGGGGGCGCTGAAGCTTCCTTT.

The sample holds many counts of this clonotype. The CDR3 coding sequence is TGTGCCAGCCTTCGGGACGGAGATACGCAGTATTTT. Amino acids: CASLRDGDTQYF. The chain is built from TRBV6-2 or TRBV6-3 and TRBJ2-3, with D tentatively TRBD1 or TRBD2 (5 bases each). The V end was cut by 8 bases, the J end by 5 bases, with 11 bases between. Germline CDR1 MNHEY, CDR2 SVGEGT. The CDR3 spans 12 residues.

On this clonotype itself: Because the CDR3's place on the DNA is in doubt, the DNA is left out and the CDR3 is given as listed by TCRdb. This chain uses TRBV29-1 with TRBJ1-4. The CDR3 totals 14 residues, both ends included. Germline-derived CDR1 and CDR2 are SQVTM and ANQGSEA. The CDR3 protein is CSVATGALGEKPFF.

At least ten counts were recorded for this clonotype. The rearrangement uses TRBV7-9 and TRBJ1-1; D uncertain. Per the germline V gene, CDR1 is SEHNR and CDR2 is FQNEAQ (reference sequence). This CDR3 has 14 amino acids. V was shortened by 2 bases and J by 1 base, with 8 bases between the two germline ends. CDR3 DNA: TGTGCCAGCAGCTTATTCCTGACGAACACTGAAGCTTTCTTT. Encoded protein: CASSLFLTNTEAFF.

This clonotype was recorded at least ten times. The chain couples TRBV2 to TRBJ1-2, with TRBD1 as a possible D gene (5 bases). The length of the CDR3 is 14 residues. Between the trimmed V and J ends, which lost 4 bases and 6 bases, there was a span of 15 bases. The germline V gene encodes CDR1 SNHLY and CDR2 FYNNEI. CDR3 in amino acids: CASSALDGGDGYTF. The CDR3 nucleotides read TGTGCCAGCAGTGCGCTGGACGGGGGGGATGGCTACACCTTC.

This clonotype was observed at least ten times. J is TRBJ2-3 and V is TRBV6-2 or TRBV6-3; no definite D call. There are 14 residues in the CDR3. The V and J ends lost 3 bases and 2 bases respectively, with 9 bases between them. Per the germline V gene, CDR1 is MNHEY and CDR2 is SVGEGT. The CDR3 protein is CASSYAILTDTQYF. DNA for the CDR3: TGTGCCAGCAGTTATGCCATTCTCACAGATACGCAGTATTTT.

The table lists this clonotype with many counts. V is TRBV11-3 and J is TRBJ2-2; 7 bases map to TRBD1. Germline V gene data show CDR1 as SGHNT and CDR2 as YENEEA. V dropped 5 bases and J dropped 7; count of bases not matched to a gene: 10. This CDR3 region has 15 residues. The CDR3: CASSPRQGNGGELFF. The CDR3 DNA sequence: TGTGCCAGCAGCCCCCGACAGGGTAACGGCGGGGAGCTGTTTTTT.

Remarks on this clonotype: This likely reflects a read error, since a far larger clone is one base away. The chain recombines TRBV7-2 with TRBJ2-1, with TRBD2 matching 8 bases. The junction had 5 bases not matched to a gene; V was cut back by 2 bases and J by 5 bases. CDR1 and CDR2 from the germline V gene are SGHTA and FQGNSA. The CDR3 covers 15 residues. The CDR3 DNA is TGTGCCAGCAGCTTAAGCGGGGGATCCCACAATGAGCAGTTCTTC. Its translation: CASSLSGGSHNEQFF.

To note about this clonotype: A read error may be the cause here, since a much bigger clone is one base away. This sequence joins TRBV10-2 and TRBJ2-3; D unresolved. Germline values: CDR1 WSHSY, CDR2 SAAADI. The CDR3 spans 11 residues. The V gene lost 11 bases and the J gene lost 6 bases, with 12 bases spanning the gap. CDR3 coding DNA: TGCGCCGGCACTTTAGGGGATACGCAGTATTTT. Protein: CAGTLGDTQYF.

This clonotype was counted ten times or more. This chain joins TRBV7-9 and TRBJ2-3, with no clear D. Germline CDR1 is SEHNR and CDR2 is FQNEAQ (reference sequence). The CDR3 totals 12 residues. V lost 3 bases and J lost 3, with 4 bases in between. CDR3 loop: CASSFWTDTQYF. The CDR3 region has the DNA TGTGCCAGCAGCTTCTGGACAGATACGCAGTATTTT. Complete variable domain (other parts from reference TRBV7-9 and TRBJ2-3): DTGVSQNPRHKITKRGQNVTFRCDPISEHNRLYWYRQTLGQGPEFLTYFQNEAQLEKSRLLSDRFSAERPKGSFSTLEIQRTEQGDSAMYLCASSFWTDTQYFGPGTRLTVL.

There are many counts of this clonotype. This chain uses TRBV20-1 with TRBJ2-3; tentative D call: TRBD2 (5 bases). CDR1 and CDR2 from the germline V gene are DFQATT and SNEGSKA (reference sequence). V gave up 6 bases and J gave up 0 bases, with 22 bases separating them. This CDR3 contains 17 residues. CDR3 bases: TGCAGTGCCCCACCGGCTAGCCTATTGACTAGCACAGATACGCAGTATTTT. Translating gives CSAPPASLLTSTDTQYF.